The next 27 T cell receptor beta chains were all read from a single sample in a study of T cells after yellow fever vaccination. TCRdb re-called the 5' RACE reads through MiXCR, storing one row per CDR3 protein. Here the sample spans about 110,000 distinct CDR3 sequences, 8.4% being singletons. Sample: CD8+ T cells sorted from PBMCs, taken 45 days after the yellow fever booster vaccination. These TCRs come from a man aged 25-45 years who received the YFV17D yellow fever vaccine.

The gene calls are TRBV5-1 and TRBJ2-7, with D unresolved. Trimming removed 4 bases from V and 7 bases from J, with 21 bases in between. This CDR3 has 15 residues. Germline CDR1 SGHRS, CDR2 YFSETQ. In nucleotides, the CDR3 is TGCGCCAGCAGCCCCAACTCCCGGTATCTTCAGGAGCAGTACTTC. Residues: CASSPNSRYLQEQYF.

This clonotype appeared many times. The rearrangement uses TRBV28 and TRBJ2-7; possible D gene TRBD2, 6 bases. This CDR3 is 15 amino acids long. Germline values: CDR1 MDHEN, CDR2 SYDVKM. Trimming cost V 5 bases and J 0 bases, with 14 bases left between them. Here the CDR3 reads CASSGAGFSSYEQYF. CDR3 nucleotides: TGTGCCAGCAGTGGCGCGGGGTTCTCCTCCTACGAGCAGTACTTC.

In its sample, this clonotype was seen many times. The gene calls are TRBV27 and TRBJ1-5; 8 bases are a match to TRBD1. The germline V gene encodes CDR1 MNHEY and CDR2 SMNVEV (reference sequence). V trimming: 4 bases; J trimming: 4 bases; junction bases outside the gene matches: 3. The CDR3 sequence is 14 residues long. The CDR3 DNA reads TGTGCCAGCAGTTGGACAGGGCAAAATCAGCCCCAGCATTTT. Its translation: CASSWTGQNQPQHF.

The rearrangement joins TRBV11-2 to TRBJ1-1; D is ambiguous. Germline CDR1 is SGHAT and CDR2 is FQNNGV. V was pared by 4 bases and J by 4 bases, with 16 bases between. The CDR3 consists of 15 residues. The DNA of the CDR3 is TGTGCCAGCAGCTCTGAGAGCGGGGATCGCACTGAAGCTTTCTTT. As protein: CASSSESGDRTEAFF.

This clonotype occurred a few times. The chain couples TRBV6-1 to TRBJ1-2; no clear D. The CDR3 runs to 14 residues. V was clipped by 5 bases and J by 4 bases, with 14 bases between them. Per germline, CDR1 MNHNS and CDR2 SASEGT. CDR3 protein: CASSSAGAAYGYTF. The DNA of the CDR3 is TGTGCCAGCAGTAGCGCGGGCGCCGCCTATGGCTACACCTTC.

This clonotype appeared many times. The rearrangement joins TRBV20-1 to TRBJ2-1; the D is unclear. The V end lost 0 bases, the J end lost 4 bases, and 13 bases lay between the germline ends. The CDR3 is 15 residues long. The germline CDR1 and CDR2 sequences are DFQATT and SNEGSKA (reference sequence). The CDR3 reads CSARDHPTPYNEQFF. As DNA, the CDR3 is TGCAGTGCTAGAGATCACCCGACGCCGTACAATGAGCAGTTCTTC.

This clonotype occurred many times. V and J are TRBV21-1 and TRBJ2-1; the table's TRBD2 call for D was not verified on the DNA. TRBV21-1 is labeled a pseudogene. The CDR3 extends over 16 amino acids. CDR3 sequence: CASSIGTSGRGNEQFF. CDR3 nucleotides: TGTGCCAGCAGCATCGGGACTAGCGGGAGAGGGAATGAGCAGTTCTTC.

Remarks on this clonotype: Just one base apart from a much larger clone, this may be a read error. The CDR3 DNA follows: TGCGCCAGAAGAAAACGCGGAGGACTAGCGGGAGGAACCAACAATGAGCAGTTCTTC. It specifies CARRKRGGLAGGTNNEQFF. The chain couples TRBV5-1 to TRBJ2-1; 14 bases align to TRBD2. Germline trimming cut 8 bases from V and 5 bases from J; bases unmatched to any gene: 18. CDR3 size: 19 residues. In germline, CDR1 is SGHRS, CDR2 YFSETQ.

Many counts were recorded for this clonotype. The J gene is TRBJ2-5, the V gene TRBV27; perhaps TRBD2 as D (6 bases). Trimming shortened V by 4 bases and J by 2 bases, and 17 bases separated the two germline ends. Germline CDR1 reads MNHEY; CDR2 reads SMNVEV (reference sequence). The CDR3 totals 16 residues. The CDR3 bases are TGTGCCAGCAGTTACGTCGCGGGGAACCAACAAGAGACCCAGTACTTC. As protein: CASSYVAGNQQETQYF.

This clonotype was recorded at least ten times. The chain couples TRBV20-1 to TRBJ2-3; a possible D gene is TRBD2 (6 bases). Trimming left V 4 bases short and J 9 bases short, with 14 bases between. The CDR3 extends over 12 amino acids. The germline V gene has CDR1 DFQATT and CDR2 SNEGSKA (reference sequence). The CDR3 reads CSAMAGTGTQYF. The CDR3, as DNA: TGCAGTGCTATGGCGGGGACGGGGACGCAGTATTTT.

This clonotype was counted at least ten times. CDR3 coding DNA: TGTGCCAGCAGTTCGTTTAAAGGAGGGGGCTACGAGCAGTACTTC. It codes for CASSSFKGGGYEQYF. The chain couples TRBV6-5 to TRBJ2-7; either TRBD1 or TRBD2 may fit D (6 bases each). Germline CDR1 MNHEY, CDR2 SVGAGI. V was shortened by 4 bases and J by 3 bases, with 16 bases between the two germline ends. This CDR3 region has 15 residues.

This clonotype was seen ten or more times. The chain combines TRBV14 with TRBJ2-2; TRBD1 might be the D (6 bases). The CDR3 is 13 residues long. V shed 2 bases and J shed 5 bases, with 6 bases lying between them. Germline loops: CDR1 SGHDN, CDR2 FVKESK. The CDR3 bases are TGTGCCAGCAGCCAACAGGGGACCGGGGAGCTGTTTTTT. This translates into CASSQQGTGELFF.

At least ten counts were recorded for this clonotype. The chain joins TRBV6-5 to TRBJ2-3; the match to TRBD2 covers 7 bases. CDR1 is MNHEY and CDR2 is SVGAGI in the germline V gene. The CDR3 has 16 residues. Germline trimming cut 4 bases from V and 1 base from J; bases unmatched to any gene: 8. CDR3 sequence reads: CASSSTSTMRTDTQYF. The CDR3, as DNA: TGTGCCAGCAGTTCGACTAGCACGATGCGCACAGATACGCAGTATTTT.

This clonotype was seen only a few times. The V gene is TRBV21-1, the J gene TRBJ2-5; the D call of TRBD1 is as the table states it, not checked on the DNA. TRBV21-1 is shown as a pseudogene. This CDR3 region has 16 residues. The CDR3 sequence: CASSKAPTGDGETQYF. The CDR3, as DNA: TGTGCCAGCAGCAAAGCACCGACAGGGGATGGGGAGACCCAGTACTTC.

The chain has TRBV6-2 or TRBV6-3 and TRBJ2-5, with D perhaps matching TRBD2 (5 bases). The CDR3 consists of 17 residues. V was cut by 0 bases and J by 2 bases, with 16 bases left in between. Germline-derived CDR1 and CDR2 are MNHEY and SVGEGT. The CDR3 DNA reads TGTGCCAGCAGTTACTCGAGGAGGAGGAACACACAAGAGACCCAGTACTTC. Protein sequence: CASSYSRRRNTQETQYF.

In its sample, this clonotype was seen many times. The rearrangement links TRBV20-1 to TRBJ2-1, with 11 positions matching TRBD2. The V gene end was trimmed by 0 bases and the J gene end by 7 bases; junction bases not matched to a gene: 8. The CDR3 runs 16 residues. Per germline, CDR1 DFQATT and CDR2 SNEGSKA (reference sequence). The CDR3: CSARDFVGTSGNEQFF. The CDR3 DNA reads TGCAGTGCTAGAGATTTCGTCGGGACTAGCGGTAATGAGCAGTTCTTC.

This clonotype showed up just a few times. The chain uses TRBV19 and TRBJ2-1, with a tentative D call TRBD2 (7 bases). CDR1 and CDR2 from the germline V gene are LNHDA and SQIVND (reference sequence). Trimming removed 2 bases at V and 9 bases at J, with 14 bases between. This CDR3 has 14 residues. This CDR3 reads CASSIRGGWSEQFF. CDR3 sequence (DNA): TGTGCCAGTAGTATAAGGGGGGGCTGGAGTGAGCAGTTCTTC.

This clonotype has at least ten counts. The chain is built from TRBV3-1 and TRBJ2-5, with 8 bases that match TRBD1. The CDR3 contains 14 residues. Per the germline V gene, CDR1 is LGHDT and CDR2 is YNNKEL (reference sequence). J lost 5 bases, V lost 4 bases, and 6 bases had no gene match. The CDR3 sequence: CASSLDRVGETQYF. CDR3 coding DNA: TGTGCCAGCAGCCTGGACAGGGTGGGGGAGACCCAGTACTTC.

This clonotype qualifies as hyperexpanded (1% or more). CDR3 DNA: TGCAGTGCTAGTCTAGCGGGAGGGGAGAATGAGCAGTTCTTC. Translation gives CSASLAGGENEQFF. The rearrangement joins TRBV20-1 to TRBJ2-1; 12 positions match TRBD2. In germline, CDR1 is DFQATT, CDR2 SNEGSKA (reference sequence). The trim removed 3 bases at V and 7 bases at J, leaving 4 bases unmatched. This CDR3 is 14 amino acids long.

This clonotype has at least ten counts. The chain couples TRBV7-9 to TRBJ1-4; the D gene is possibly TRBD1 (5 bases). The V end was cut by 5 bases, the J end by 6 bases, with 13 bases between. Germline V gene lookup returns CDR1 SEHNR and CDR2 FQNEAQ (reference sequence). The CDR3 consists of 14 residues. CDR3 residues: CASSHVMGDEKLFF. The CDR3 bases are TGTGCCAGCAGCCACGTTATGGGGGATGAAAAACTGTTTTTT. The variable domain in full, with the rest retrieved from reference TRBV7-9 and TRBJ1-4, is DTGVSQNPRHKITKRGQNVTFRCDPISEHNRLYWYRQTLGQGPEFLTYFQNEAQLEKSRLLSDRFSAERPKGSFSTLEIQRTEQGDSAMYLCASSHVMGDEKLFFGSGTQLSVL.

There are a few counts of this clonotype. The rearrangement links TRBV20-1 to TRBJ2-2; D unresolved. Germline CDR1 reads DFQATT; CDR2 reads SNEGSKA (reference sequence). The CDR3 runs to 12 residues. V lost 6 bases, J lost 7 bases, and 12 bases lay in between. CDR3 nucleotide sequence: TGCAGTGCCACCCTCCTGGGCGGGGAGCTGTTTTTT. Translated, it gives CSATLLGGELFF.

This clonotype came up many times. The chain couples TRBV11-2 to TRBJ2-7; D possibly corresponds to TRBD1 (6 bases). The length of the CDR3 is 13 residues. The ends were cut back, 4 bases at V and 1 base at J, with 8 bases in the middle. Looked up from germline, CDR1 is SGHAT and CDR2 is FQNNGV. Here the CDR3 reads CASSSTGSYEQYF. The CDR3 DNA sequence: TGTGCCAGCAGCTCGACAGGATCCTACGAGCAGTACTTC.

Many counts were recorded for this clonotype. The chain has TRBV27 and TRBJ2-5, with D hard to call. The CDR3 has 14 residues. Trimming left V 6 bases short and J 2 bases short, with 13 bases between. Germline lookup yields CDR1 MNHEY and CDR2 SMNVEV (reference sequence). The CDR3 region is CASREVRSQETQYF. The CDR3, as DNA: TGTGCCAGCAGAGAGGTCCGAAGTCAAGAGACCCAGTACTTC.

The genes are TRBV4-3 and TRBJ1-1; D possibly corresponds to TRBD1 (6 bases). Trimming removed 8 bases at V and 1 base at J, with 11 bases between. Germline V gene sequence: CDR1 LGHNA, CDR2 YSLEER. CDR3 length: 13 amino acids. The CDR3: CASSGGQNTEAFF. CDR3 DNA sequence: TGCGCCAGCTCGGGGGGCCAGAACACTGAAGCTTTCTTT.

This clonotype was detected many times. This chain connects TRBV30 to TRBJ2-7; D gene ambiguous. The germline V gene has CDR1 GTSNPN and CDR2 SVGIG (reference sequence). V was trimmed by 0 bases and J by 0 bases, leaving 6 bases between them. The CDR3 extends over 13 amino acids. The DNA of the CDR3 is TGTGCCTGGAGTGTATCGGCCTCCTACGAGCAGTACTTC. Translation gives CAWSVSASYEQYF.

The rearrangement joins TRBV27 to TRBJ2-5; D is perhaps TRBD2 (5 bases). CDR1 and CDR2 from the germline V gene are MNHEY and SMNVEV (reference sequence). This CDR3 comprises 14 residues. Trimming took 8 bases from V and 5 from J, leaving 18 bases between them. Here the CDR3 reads CASSRNSVAETQYF. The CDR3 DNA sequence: TGTGCCAGCTCTCGAAATAGCGTGGCGGAGACCCAGTACTTC.

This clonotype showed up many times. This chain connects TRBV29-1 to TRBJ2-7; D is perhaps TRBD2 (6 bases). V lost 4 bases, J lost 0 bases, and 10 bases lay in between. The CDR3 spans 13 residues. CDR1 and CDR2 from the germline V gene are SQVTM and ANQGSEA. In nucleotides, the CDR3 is TGCAGCGTTGGTACCGGGAGCTCCTACGAGCAGTACTTC. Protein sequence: CSVGTGSSYEQYF.